The T cell receptor beta chain described here comes from a study of shared clonotypes between healthy human individuals. Germline assignment: CDR1 MNHEY and CDR2 SVGAGI. V was clipped by 0 bases and J by 0 bases; unmatched bases: 1. This CDR3 has 16 residues. Positive CCR7 selection of CD45RO-negative cells yielded the naive CD8 cells, and terminally differentiated effector memory CD45RA+ cells were excluded. Notes on the study in general: Between a handful of donors, naive CD4 clonotypes were shared at a level of around 4.8%. Rarefaction curves obtained for sorted subsets showed sequencing incomplete despite large depth.

About this clone itself: Its specificity is not known.

Assay: immunoSEQ multiplex PCR; the TCRdb copy retains only in-frame clones and omits some. The table has about 2.2 million clones, 85% to 95% seen once. The gene calls are TRBV6-5 and TRBJ2-2, with TRBD2 matching over 7 bases. The sequenced sample consisted of naive CD8+ T cells from PBMCs. This clonotype was obtained from a man aged 18 to 30 in good health. Some clones in this sample may be carry-over from other donors' samples. CDR3 DNA: TGTGCCAGCAGTTACTCGCTAGCGGCGAACACCGGGGAGCTGTTTTTT. This translates into CASSYSLAANTGELFF.